Following are 30 T cell receptor beta chains from one sample sequenced in a study of siplizumab effects on memory and regulatory T cells. Sequencing used immunoSEQ multiplex PCR; TCRdb keeps in-frame clones, though not all of them. The table lists roughly 93,000 clones, roughly 94% of them singletons, with approximately 1.5% in the top ten. Source material: non-Treg CD4+ T cells sorted from blood. These receptors were taken from a human donor in good health.

The chain combines TRBV7-8 with TRBJ2-3, with no clear D. The CDR3 length is 14 residues. Trimming took off 1 base at V and 0 bases at J, with 5 bases between the two ends. Germline CDR1 and CDR2: SGHVS and FQNEAQ. CDR3 nucleotide sequence: TGTGCCAGCAGCTTAGAGGCTAGCACAGATACGCAGTATTTT. Translation gives CASSLEASTDTQYF. Full variable domain (remainder filled in from reference TRBV7-8 and TRBJ2-3): GAGVSQSPRYKVAKRGQDVALRCDPISGHVSLFWYQQALGQGPEFLTYFQNEAQLDKSGLPSDRFFAERPEGSVSTLKIQRTQQEDSAVYLCASSLEASTDTQYFGPGTRLTVL.

This sequence joins TRBV5-6 and TRBJ1-2; D unclear. Germline assignment: CDR1 SGHDT and CDR2 YYEEEE. Trimming took off 4 bases at V and 8 bases at J, with 15 bases between the two ends. The CDR3 runs 13 residues. The CDR3 reads CASSGRRSKGYTF. The DNA for the CDR3 is TGTGCCAGCAGCGGCAGGAGGTCGAAGGGCTACACCTTC.

The J gene is TRBJ2-1, the V gene TRBV7-8, with 9 bases identical to TRBD2. Trimming cost V 0 bases and J 7 bases; bases outside gene matches: 7. Germline assignment: CDR1 SGHVS and CDR2 FQNEAQ. The CDR3 has 16 amino acids. The CDR3 nucleotides read TGTGCCAGCAGCTTAGCCCGGCTAGCGGGAATGAATGAGCAGTTCTTC. Its translation is CASSLARLAGMNEQFF.

The chain combines TRBV28 with TRBJ1-1; D is unclear. The CDR3 loop spans 15 amino acids. Between the trimmed V and J ends, which lost 2 bases and 1 base, there was a span of 11 bases. CDR1 is MDHEN and CDR2 is SYDVKM in the germline V gene. This chain's CDR3 is CASSLLGPANTEAFF. CDR3 coding DNA: TGTGCCAGCAGTTTACTTGGTCCAGCGAACACTGAAGCTTTCTTT.

V gene TRBV7-2 combines with J gene TRBJ2-7; D possibly corresponds to TRBD2 (6 bases). Germline CDR1 reads SGHTA; CDR2 reads FQGNSA. The CDR3 is 13 residues long. V was cut by 5 bases and J by 5 bases, with 13 bases left in between. CDR3 amino acids: CASSPRRGNEQYF. CDR3 coding DNA: TGTGCCAGCAGCCCCCGGCGGGGTAACGAGCAGTACTTC.

The V call is TRBV2, the J call TRBJ1-2; TRBD1 is a possible D gene (5 bases). CDR1 and CDR2 from the germline V gene are SNHLY and FYNNEI. Trimming removed 7 bases from V and 6 bases from J, with 24 bases in between. This CDR3 has 16 residues. The CDR3 DNA sequence: TGTGCCAGCATACCAAACCGGGCCCAATTAGGGGATGGCTACACCTTC. Translated: CASIPNRAQLGDGYTF. The complete variable domain, with remaining parts taken from reference TRBV2 and TRBJ1-2, reads EPEVTQTPSHQVTQMGQEVILRCVPISNHLYFYWYRQILGQKVEFLVSFYNNEISEKSEIFDDQFSVERPDGSNFTLKIRSTKLEDSAMYFCASIPNRAQLGDGYTFGSGTRLTVV.

In this sample, this clone turned up once. This rearrangement joins TRBV5-6 to TRBJ2-2; D call uncertain. Trimming removed 0 bases from V and 2 bases from J, with 11 bases in between. Germline CDR1 reads SGHDT; CDR2 reads YYEEEE. This CDR3 spans 16 amino acids. The CDR3 protein is CASSLERPPNTGELFF. DNA of the CDR3: TGTGCCAGCAGCTTGGAGAGGCCACCTAACACCGGGGAGCTGTTTTTT. Variable domain in full (rest from reference TRBV5-6 and TRBJ2-2): DAGVTQSPTHLIKTRGQQVTLRCSPKSGHDTVSWYQQALGQGPQFIFQYYEEEERQRGNFPDRFSGHQFPNYSSELNVNALLLGDSALYLCASSLERPPNTGELFFGEGSRLTVL.

The rearrangement links TRBV28 to TRBJ2-7; tentative D call: TRBD2 (6 bases). Trimming took 6 bases from V and 0 from J, leaving 6 bases between them. Germline loops: CDR1 MDHEN, CDR2 SYDVKM. CDR3 length: 12 amino acids. CDR3 amino acids: CASREGSYEQYF. CDR3 nucleotides: TGTGCCAGCAGGGAGGGCTCCTACGAGCAGTACTTC.

The chain links TRBV2 to TRBJ2-3, with D hard to call. The CDR3 spans 15 residues. Germline V gives CDR1 SNHLY, CDR2 FYNNEI. V shed 1 base and J shed 2 bases, with 10 bases lying between them. CDR3 bases: TGTGCCAGCAGTGAAGGGTATACCTCCACAGATACGCAGTATTTT. This translates into CASSEGYTSTDTQYF.

This chain uses TRBV5-4 with TRBJ1-2; D unclear. Germline values: CDR1 SGHNT, CDR2 YYREEE (reference sequence). V was shortened by 4 bases and J by 7 bases, with 20 bases between the two germline ends. This CDR3 contains 15 residues. Here the CDR3 DNA reads TGTGCCAGCAGCCGTACTCAGCCCCAGGTGGGTGGCTACACCTTC. Translating it yields CASSRTQPQVGGYTF.

The chain couples TRBV19 to TRBJ2-1; the D gene is possibly TRBD1 (5 bases). Germline V gives CDR1 LNHDA, CDR2 SQIVND (reference sequence). The CDR3 is 16 amino acids. V lost 3 bases, J lost 0 bases, and 12 bases lay in between. CDR3 in amino acids: CASSIKGSSSYNEQFF. The CDR3 DNA follows: TGTGCCAGTAGTATCAAGGGGTCTAGCTCCTACAATGAGCAGTTCTTC. Together with reference TRBV19 and TRBJ2-1, the CDR3 gives the full variable domain: DGGITQSPKYLFRKEGQNVTLSCEQNLNHDAMYWYRQDPGQGLRLIYYSQIVNDFQKGDIAEGYSVSREKKESFPLTVTSAQKNPTAFYLCASSIKGSSSYNEQFFGPGTRLTVL.

This clone was found a few times. The CDR3 sequence is CSVQNPTSGSLRTGELFF. CDR3 nucleotide sequence: TGCAGCGTCCAAAACCCGACTAGCGGGAGTCTAAGAACCGGGGAGCTGTTTTTT. The rearrangement joins TRBV29-1 to TRBJ2-2; TRBD2 agrees at 12 bases. Germline CDR1 reads SQVTM; CDR2 reads ANQGSEA. V was clipped by 6 bases and J by 5 bases; unmatched bases: 16. The CDR3 length is 18 residues.

The V gene is TRBV7-9, the J gene TRBJ2-5; D may be TRBD2 (7 bases). The V gene lost 6 bases and the J gene lost 5 bases, with 22 bases spanning the gap. CDR3 size: 16 residues. CDR1 and CDR2 from the germline V gene are SEHNR and FQNEAQ (reference sequence). The CDR3 DNA reads TGTGCCAGCAGATCAATTACGGCGGGGGCGCAGGAGACCCAGTACTTC. Translated, it gives CASRSITAGAQETQYF.

The V and J genes are TRBV30 and TRBJ1-1, with D maybe TRBD1 (5 bases). V gave up 4 bases and J gave up 10 bases, with 19 bases separating them. In germline, CDR1 is GTSNPN, CDR2 SVGIG (reference sequence). The CDR3 is made up of 13 amino acids. CDR3 sequence: CAWTQQVRYGAFF. CDR3 bases: TGTGCCTGGACACAACAGGTTCGGTATGGAGCTTTCTTT.

The chain carries TRBV28 and TRBJ2-1; D perhaps matches TRBD2 (5 bases). The germline gives CDR1 MDHEN, CDR2 SYDVKM. There are 14 residues in the CDR3. V lost 5 bases to trimming and J lost 9 bases, with 17 bases between them. CDR3 sequence: CASSPPPRRGEQFF. The CDR3 nucleotides are TGTGCCAGCAGTCCACCTCCAAGACGGGGTGAGCAGTTCTTC.

The chain links TRBV11-2 to TRBJ2-1; TRBD2 might be the D (5 bases). The CDR3 covers 15 residues. V was pared by 5 bases and J by 9 bases, with 20 bases between. Germline CDR1 reads SGHAT; CDR2 reads FQNNGV. The CDR3 is CASSPRILREGEQFF. CDR3 nucleotides: TGTGCCAGCAGCCCACGCATCCTTCGAGAGGGTGAGCAGTTCTTC.

This chain links TRBV9 with TRBJ2-1; D is perhaps TRBD2 (5 bases). This CDR3 contains 19 residues. V lost 6 bases and J lost 2, with 27 bases in between. The germline V gene has CDR1 SGDLS and CDR2 YYNGEE. CDR3 nucleotides: TGTGCCAGCACCAAGGGTCTAGCCCACAATCTGGGAGCCTACAATGAGCAGTTCTTC. Residues: CASTKGLAHNLGAYNEQFF.

CDR3 residues: CASSFGVEKLFF. The CDR3 region has the DNA TGTGCCAGCAGCTTCGGGGTCGAAAAACTGTTTTTT. The chain couples TRBV7-9 to TRBJ1-4, with no clear D. Trimming shortened V by 3 bases and J by 8 bases, and 7 bases separated the two germline ends. Germline V gene lookup returns CDR1 SEHNR and CDR2 FQNEAQ (reference sequence). CDR3 length: 12 amino acids.

The chain joins TRBV15 to TRBJ1-1; D uncertain. In germline, CDR1 is LNHNV, CDR2 YYDKDF (reference sequence). Between the trimmed V and J ends, which lost 5 bases and 0 bases, there was a span of 7 bases. The CDR3 totals 13 residues. CDR3 DNA sequence: TGTGCCACCAGCCCCCGGATGAACACTGAAGCTTTCTTT. It translates to CATSPRMNTEAFF. Looking up the rest from reference TRBV15 and TRBJ1-1 gives the full variable domain: DAMVIQNPRYQVTQFGKPVTLSCSQTLNHNVMYWYQQKSSQAPKLLFHYYDKDFNNEADTPDNFQSRRPNTSFCFLDIRSPGLGDTAMYLCATSPRMNTEAFFGQGTRLTVV.

The chain carries TRBV7-8 and TRBJ2-1; no firm D call. Trimming cost V 2 bases and J 6 bases, with 2 bases left between them. The CDR3 has 11 residues. The germline CDR1 and CDR2 sequences are SGHVS and FQNEAQ. The CDR3 coding sequence is TGTGCCAGCAGCTTATCCAATGAGCAGTTCTTC. Its translation: CASSLSNEQFF.

The chain uses TRBV6-5 and TRBJ2-1, with unresolved D. CDR1 is MNHEY and CDR2 is SVGAGI in the germline V gene. V shed 8 bases and J shed 5 bases, with 7 bases lying between them. The length of the CDR3 is 11 residues. This chain's CDR3 is CASLSHNEQFF. In DNA form, the CDR3 reads TGTGCCAGCCTTAGTCACAATGAGCAGTTCTTC.

This clone was seen a single time. V is TRBV29-1 and J is TRBJ2-7; 11 positions agree with TRBD2. This CDR3 is 15 amino acids long. Germline V lookup: CDR1 SQVTM, CDR2 ANQGSEA. The V and J ends lost 5 bases and 9 bases, in that order; junction bases with no gene match: 15. CDR3 in DNA: TGCAGCGTTCGTGTCGGGACAAGTGGGACTAGCGGGCAGTACTTC. It codes for CSVRVGTSGTSGQYF.

The chain combines TRBV29-1 with TRBJ2-2; 7 bases are shared with TRBD2. This CDR3 has 15 amino acids. Germline V lookup: CDR1 SQVTM, CDR2 ANQGSEA. The V gene end was trimmed by 4 bases and the J gene end by 0 bases; junction bases not matched to a gene: 5. The CDR3 coding sequence is TGCAGCGTTGTTGGGGGGGTTTCGAACACCGGGGAGCTGTTTTTT. Protein sequence: CSVVGGVSNTGELFF.

The chain carries TRBV29-1 and TRBJ1-4, with D possibly matching TRBD1 (5 bases). Trimming left V 4 bases short and J 7 bases short, with 13 bases between. The CDR3 has 13 amino acids. Per germline, CDR1 SQVTM and CDR2 ANQGSEA. The CDR3 region has the DNA TGCAGCGTTGCCGTGGGGCGCGTTGAAAAACTGTTTTTT. Its protein product is CSVAVGRVEKLFF.

This chain joins TRBV28 and TRBJ2-7, with TRBD1 matching over 7 bases. Trimming took 7 bases from V and 1 from J; bases not matched to a gene: 10. The CDR3 runs 15 residues. The V gene's germline CDR1 is MDHEN and CDR2 SYDVKM. CDR3 in DNA: TGTGCCAGCATTAGTAAAGGGGGACAGTCCTACGAGCAGTACTTC. Protein: CASISKGGQSYEQYF.

This chain connects TRBV30 to TRBJ2-7; 7 nucleotides agree with TRBD2. This CDR3 contains 14 residues. V trimming: 3 bases; J trimming: 4 bases; junction bases outside the gene matches: 9. The germline gives CDR1 GTSNPN, CDR2 SVGIG (reference sequence). CDR3 nucleotides: TGTGCCTGGAGGTCGGCGGGAGCAGGATACGAGCAGTACTTC. The encoded protein is CAWRSAGAGYEQYF. Complete variable domain (other parts from reference TRBV30 and TRBJ2-7): SQTIHQWPATLVQPVGSPLSLECTVEGTSNPNLYWYRQAAGRGLQLLFYSVGIGQISSEVPQNLSASRPQDRQFILSSKKLLLSDSGFYLCAWRSAGAGYEQYFGPGTRLTVT.

The rearrangement joins TRBV6-5 to TRBJ1-2; a possible D gene is TRBD1 (5 bases). CDR1 is MNHEY, CDR2 SVGAGI, per germline. The CDR3 runs 14 residues. Trimming left V 6 bases short and J 7 bases short, with 18 bases between. The CDR3 is CASRPLGGESGYTF. The DNA of the CDR3 is TGTGCCAGCAGACCCCTCGGGGGGGAAAGTGGCTACACCTTC.

The V and J genes are TRBV19 and TRBJ2-7; no firm D call. Germline V gene sequence: CDR1 LNHDA, CDR2 SQIVND (reference sequence). Trimming pared 3 bases from V and 4 bases from J, leaving 16 bases between. The CDR3 has 15 amino acids. CDR3 in amino acids: CASSINEWSGYEQYF. CDR3 nucleotide sequence: TGTGCCAGTAGTATTAACGAGTGGAGTGGGTACGAGCAGTACTTC.

The genes are TRBV18 and TRBJ1-3; D may be TRBD1 (6 bases). CDR1 and CDR2 (germline): KGHSH, LQKENI. V was trimmed by 2 bases and J by 3 bases, leaving 17 bases between them. The CDR3 runs 17 residues. Here the CDR3 DNA reads TGTGCCAGCTCACCAATTTCAGTGGCAGGGGATGGAAACACCATATATTTT. It codes for CASSPISVAGDGNTIYF.

CDR3 DNA sequence: TGTGCCAGCAGCTTAGTGAGGACAGAAAGATACTACGAGCAGTACTTC. It translates to CASSLVRTERYYEQYF. The chain uses TRBV7-8 and TRBJ2-7; D may be TRBD1 (6 bases). Trimming shortened V by 1 base and J by 3 bases, and 16 bases separated the two germline ends. Germline-derived CDR1 and CDR2 are SGHVS and FQNEAQ. This CDR3 is 16 amino acids long.